This TCR beta chain is from a study of identical twins. General observations from the study: With beta out-of-frame sequences, excess sharing by twins was weaker. Fewer insertions characterized abundant cord blood beta clonotypes, whereas memory repertoires showed none. Models underestimated TCR alpha sharing (out-of-frame) in monozygotic twins.

This clonotype was observed a few times. The antigen is unknown. Germline V gene lookup returns CDR1 DFQATT and CDR2 SNEGSKA (reference sequence). V dropped 3 bases and J dropped 11; count of bases not matched to a gene: 4. The CDR3 has 11 amino acids. Template switching (which added a universal primer site) was used, and cDNA carried unique molecular identifiers. MiXCR, run by TCRdb on the 5' RACE reads, gives a single entry per CDR3 protein. The data contain some 710,000 distinct CDR3 sequences, 6% to 6.5% of them singletons. The clonotype was recovered from a man between 18 and 35 years old in good health. The sample was naive T cells sorted from blood. The chain uses TRBV20-1 and TRBJ2-3; 8 positions agree with TRBD2. This CDR3 is CSASREGKQYF. The CDR3 nucleotides read TGCAGTGCTAGTCGGGAGGGCAAGCAGTATTTT.